This T cell receptor beta chain was captured by sequencing in a study of blood T cell repertoires in COVID-19 (TCRdb year 2020). Study-level background: The collaborator samples originated in the United States, Italy and Spain and spanned the acute and convalescent phases of COVID-19. Where available, HLA class I and class II types were taken from metadata supplied by the sample provider and were not determined by assay-based typing. A freely available public database, intended as a resource for researchers studying the immune response to SARS-CoV-2, is where the repertoires were released. A de-identified subject ID, COVID-19 status, age in years and sex were almost always included in the sample metadata. The material from the prospective study consisted of cDNA or gDNA derived from T cells, B-cell-depleted T cells, or PBMCs. The samples were drawn from two sources: the first 160 participants of the ongoing ImmuneRACE study, and 950 to 1,500 subjects contributed by 6 global collaborators. Deeply sampled blood TCRbeta repertoires from subjects exposed to, actively infected with, or recovered from COVID-19 were included in the dataset.

TCRbeta CDR3 regions were amplified from genomic DNA by means of the immunoSEQ Assay, a bias-controlled multiplex PCR. As for the original processing: The number of nucleated cells in each sample was estimated from the amplification of reference gene primers within the assay. Sequence reads were collapsed and filtered to measure the absolute abundance of every unique TCRbeta CDR3 rearrangement. Productive Simpson clonality was computed per sample as the square root of Simpson's diversity index over productive rearrangements. What TCRdb holds here is the immuneACCESS table cut down to in-frame rearrangements. Part of the clones is not present; checked against another copy, under half of the missing clones reflect an unresolved V gene, and the others are unexplained. V, J and clone size are those of that table, while D and trimming were read from the DNA. Present in this sample are more than 250,000 clones, about nine tenths of which were seen just once. The ten largest clones add up to more than 0.95% of the sample.

CDR1 and CDR2, looked up from the germline V gene, are MDHEN and SYDVKM. Measured from the cysteine to the phenylalanine, the CDR3 is 14 residues long. Of all the DNA, just the CDR3 is kept, 42 bases in frame from base 1. V and J are trimmed by 8 bases and 2 bases, and the gene matches miss 4 bases of the junction. Comments on this clone: Its antigen has not been determined. No much larger clonotype is one base removed from it; base qualities were not supplied.

In the prospective study, participants were roughly 18 to 90 years old, resided in about 25 geographic areas of the United States, and were enrolled through a virtual design. In the prospective study, cohorts were assigned on the basis of participant-reported clinical history obtained from a screening survey and a study questionnaire. Mobile phlebotomists in the prospective study collected whole blood, serum and a nasopharyngeal or oropharyngeal swab from every participant. Participants in the prospective study had the option to provide additional blood draws and questionnaires over a 2-month period. Prospective study blood samples were shipped either frozen or at room temperature before DNA extraction. Study-wide findings and limitations: The quantity of clinical and demographic metadata differed by source and by participant and was supplied without curation.

The receptor chain draws on TRBV28 and TRBJ2-2, and TRBD1 matches 8 of the central bases. The TCR was taken from a woman aged 40 to 50 with acute COVID-19. Sequencing input: PBMCs or T cells enriched from blood (not recorded which). In nucleotides, the sequence is TGTGCCAGCGTCAGGGGGCAAAACACCGGGGAGCTGTTTTTT. Its protein product is CASVRGQNTGELFF. The full variable domain, with segments outside the CDR3 supplied by the reference TRBV28 and TRBJ2-2 proteins, appears as DVKVTQSSRYLVKRTGEKVFLECVQDMDHENMFWYRQDPGLGLRLIYFSYDVKMKEKGDIPEGYSVSREKKERFSLILESASTNQTSMYLCASVRGQNTGELFFGEGSRLTVL.